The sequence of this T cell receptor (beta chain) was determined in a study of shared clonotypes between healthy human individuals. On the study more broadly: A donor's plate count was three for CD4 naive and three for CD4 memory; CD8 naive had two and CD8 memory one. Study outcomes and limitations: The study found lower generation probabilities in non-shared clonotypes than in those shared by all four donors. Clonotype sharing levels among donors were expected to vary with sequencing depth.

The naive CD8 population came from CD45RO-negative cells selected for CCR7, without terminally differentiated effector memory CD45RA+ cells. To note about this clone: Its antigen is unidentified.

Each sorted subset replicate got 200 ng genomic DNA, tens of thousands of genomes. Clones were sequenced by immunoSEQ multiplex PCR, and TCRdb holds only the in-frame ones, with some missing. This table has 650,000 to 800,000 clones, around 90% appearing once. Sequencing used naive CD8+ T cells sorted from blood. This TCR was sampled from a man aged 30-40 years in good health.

CDR3 loop: CASSLKGPQETQYF. The CDR3 bases are TGCGCCAGCAGCTTGAAGGGGCCTCAAGAGACCCAGTACTTC. The chain links TRBV5-1 to TRBJ2-5; D perhaps matches TRBD1 (5 bases). Trimming took 1 base from V and 2 from J, leaving 9 bases between them. Germline V gives CDR1 SGHRS, CDR2 YFSETQ. The CDR3 loop spans 14 amino acids.